The clone carrying this T cell receptor (beta chain) came up a few times. Germline V lookup: CDR1 MNHEY, CDR2 SVGAGI. The V and J ends lost 5 bases and 7 bases respectively, with 7 bases between them. The CDR3 is 11 amino acids. This entry belongs to a study of blood T cell repertoires in COVID-19. Study-wide background: T cells, B-cell-depleted T cells, or PBMCs supplied cDNA or gDNA.

Authors' methods: Nucleated cell counts were estimated from reference gene primer amplification. Generated by immunoSEQ multiplex PCR, the TCRdb table keeps only in-frame clones and is missing some. The V and J calls and clone size are taken from that table; D and trimming were inferred from the DNA. Altogether about 230,000 clones are present, approximately 87% being singletons, with the ten largest covering approximately 3.1%. Those enrolled, adults aged about 18 to 95 years, came from 20 to 25 US areas. The J gene is TRBJ2-3, the V gene TRBV6-5; possibly TRBD2 for D (5 bases). The specimen was PBMCs or T cells enriched from blood (not recorded which). The sequence was collected from a woman in her fifties or sixties in a cohort exposed to, infected with or recovered from COVID-19 (not recorded which). The CDR3 nucleotides read TGTGCCAGCAGTCGGGATTATACGCAGTATTTT. This encodes CASSRDYTQYF.